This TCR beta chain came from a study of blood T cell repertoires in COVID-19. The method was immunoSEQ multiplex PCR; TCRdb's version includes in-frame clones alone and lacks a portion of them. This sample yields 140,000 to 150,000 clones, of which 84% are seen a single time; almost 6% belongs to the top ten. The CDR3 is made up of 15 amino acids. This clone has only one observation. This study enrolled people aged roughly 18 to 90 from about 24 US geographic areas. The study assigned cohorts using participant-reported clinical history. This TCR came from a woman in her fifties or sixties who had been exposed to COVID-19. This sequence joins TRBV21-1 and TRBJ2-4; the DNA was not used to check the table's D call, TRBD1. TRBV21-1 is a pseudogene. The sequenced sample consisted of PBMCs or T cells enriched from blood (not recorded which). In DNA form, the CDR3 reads TGTGCCAGCAAAGGGGGAACTTTAGCCAAAAACATTCAGTACTTC. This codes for CASKGGTLAKNIQYF.